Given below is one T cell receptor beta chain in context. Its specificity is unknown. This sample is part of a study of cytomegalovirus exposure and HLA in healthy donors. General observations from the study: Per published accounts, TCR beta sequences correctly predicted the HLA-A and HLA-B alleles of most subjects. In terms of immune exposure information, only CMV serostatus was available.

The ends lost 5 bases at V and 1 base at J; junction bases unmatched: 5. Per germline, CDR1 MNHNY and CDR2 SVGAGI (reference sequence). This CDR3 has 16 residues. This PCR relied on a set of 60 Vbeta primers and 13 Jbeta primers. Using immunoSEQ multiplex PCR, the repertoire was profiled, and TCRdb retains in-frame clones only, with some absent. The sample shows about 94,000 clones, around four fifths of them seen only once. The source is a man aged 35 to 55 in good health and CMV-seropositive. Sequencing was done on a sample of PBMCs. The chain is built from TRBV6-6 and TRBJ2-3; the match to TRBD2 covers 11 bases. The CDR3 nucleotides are TGTGCCAGCAGTCCCCCGGGACTAGCGGGCACAGATACGCAGTATTTT. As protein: CASSPPGLAGTDTQYF.